Given below is one T cell receptor (beta chain) in context. Its antigen remains unidentified. Generated by immunoSEQ multiplex PCR, the TCRdb table keeps only in-frame clones and is missing some. In the table there are 73,000 or so clones, about 64% of which are singletons. The sample belongs to a study of cytotoxic CD8 clonotypes in ibrutinib-treated CLL. Whole-study context: For this cohort, patients were 10 to 11 relapsed/refractory and 15 treatment-naive, while under 18 were IGHV unmutated. Study observations and caveats: Public clonotypes were uncommon and contracted or stayed stable on treatment. Sampling times (in sustained-remission versus progressing patients) were not the same.

Per the germline V gene, CDR1 is MNHNS and CDR2 is SASEGT. The ends were cut back, 2 bases at V and 1 base at J, with 15 bases in the middle. There are 17 residues in the CDR3. This clonotype was sampled from a human donor with chronic lymphocytic leukemia. The chain carries TRBV6-1 and TRBJ1-5; TRBD1 might be the D (6 bases). This sample comprised PBMCs, obtained after 12 months of ibrutinib treatment. CDR3 in DNA: TGTGCCAGCAGTGAAACAACCGGACAGCTCAGCAATCAGCCCCAGCATTTT. Translation gives CASSETTGQLSNQPQHF.